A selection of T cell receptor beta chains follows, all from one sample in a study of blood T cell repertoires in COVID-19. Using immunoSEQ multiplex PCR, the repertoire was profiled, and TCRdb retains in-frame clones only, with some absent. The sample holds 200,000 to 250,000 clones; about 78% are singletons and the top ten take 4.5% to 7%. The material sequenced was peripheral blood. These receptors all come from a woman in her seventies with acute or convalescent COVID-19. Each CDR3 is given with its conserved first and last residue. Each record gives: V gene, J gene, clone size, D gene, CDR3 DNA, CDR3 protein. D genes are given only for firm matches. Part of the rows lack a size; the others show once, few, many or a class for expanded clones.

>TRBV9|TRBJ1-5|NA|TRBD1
TGTGCCAGCAGCGTATCGCCCCGGGACAGGGACAATCAGCCCCAGCATTTT
CASSVSPRDRDNQPQHF
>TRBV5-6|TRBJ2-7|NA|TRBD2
TGTGCCAGCAGCTTGGCTGGTAGCGGGGTCCTCTACGAGCAGTACTTC
CASSLAGSGVLYEQYF
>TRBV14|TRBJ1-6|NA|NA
TGTGCCAGCCATGCAGCCCAGGGGACACCCCTCCACTTT
CASHAAQGTPLHF
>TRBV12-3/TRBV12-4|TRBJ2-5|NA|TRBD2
TGTGCCAGCAGTTTACTGGGAGGGGAGACCCAGTACTTC
CASSLLGGETQYF
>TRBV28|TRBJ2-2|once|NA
TGTGCCAGCAGTTTTCGACAGGCGAACACCGGGGAGCTGTTTTTT
CASSFRQANTGELFF
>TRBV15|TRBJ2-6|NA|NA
TGTGCCACCAGCAGAGATATCCGGACTTACTCTGGGGCCAACGTCCTGACTTTC
CATSRDIRTYSGANVLTF
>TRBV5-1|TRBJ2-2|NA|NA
TGCGCCAGCAGCTTAGGAGCGAAAGACACCGGGGAGCTGTTTTTT
CASSLGAKDTGELFF
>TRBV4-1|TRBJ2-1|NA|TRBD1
TGCGCCAGCAGCCGCACCGGGACAGGGGGGTACAATGAGCAGTTCTTC
CASSRTGTGGYNEQFF
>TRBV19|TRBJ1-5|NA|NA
TGTGCCAGTAGTATAGGGCTCTTGAGCAATCAGCCCCAGCATTTT
CASSIGLLSNQPQHF
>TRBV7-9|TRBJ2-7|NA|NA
TGTGCCAGCAGCCTGTTTCCGGACAGCACCTACGAGCAGTACTTC
CASSLFPDSTYEQYF
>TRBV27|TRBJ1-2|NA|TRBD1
TGTGCCAGCAGTTACACAGGGGATGGCTACACCTTC
CASSYTGDGYTF
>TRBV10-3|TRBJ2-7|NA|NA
TGTGCCATCAGTGAGGAAGGCGGAAAGGTATACGAGCAGTACTTC
CAISEEGGKVYEQYF
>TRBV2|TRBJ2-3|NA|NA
TGTGCCAGCAGTGAGGACACCACAGATACGCAGTATTTT
CASSEDTTDTQYF
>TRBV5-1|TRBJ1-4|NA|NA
TGCGCCAGCAGCATCTCCGGGAATAATGAAAAACTGTTTTTT
CASSISGNNEKLFF
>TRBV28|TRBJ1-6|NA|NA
TGTGCCAGCAGGACTTTCGAGGGACTCTCTAATTCACCCCTCCACTTT
CASRTFEGLSNSPLHF
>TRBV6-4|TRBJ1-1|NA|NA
TGTGCCATCCCAGGCGGGCCAGCCCCTCAGTGTGGCACTGAAGCTTTCTTT
CAIPGGPAPQCGTEAFF
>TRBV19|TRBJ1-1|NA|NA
TGTGCCAGTAGCTTTGGGGCTGGCACTGAAGCTTTCTTT
CASSFGAGTEAFF
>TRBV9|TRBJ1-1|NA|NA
TGTGCCAGCAGCGTAACGTTAGAGAGCGAAGCTTTCTTT
CASSVTLESEAFF
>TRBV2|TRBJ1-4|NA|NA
TGTGCCAGCCTGGACGGGAATAATGAAAAACTGTTTTTT
CASLDGNNEKLFF
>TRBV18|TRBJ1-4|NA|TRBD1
TGTGCCAGCTCACCGTCTACAGGGGCAACTAATGAAAAACTGTTTTTT
CASSPSTGATNEKLFF
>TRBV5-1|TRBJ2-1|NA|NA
TGCGCCAGCAGCTTGACAGGGCACAATGAGCAGTTCTTC
CASSLTGHNEQFF
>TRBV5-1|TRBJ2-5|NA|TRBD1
TGCGCCAGCCGCATCGACAGGGGGCGGGGTGAGACCCAGTACTTC
CASRIDRGRGETQYF